This TCR beta chain was recorded in a study of CD8 T cells in ankylosing spondylitis. Trimming removed 6 bases at V and 5 bases at J, with 16 bases between. In germline, CDR1 is DFQATT, CDR2 SNEGSKA (reference sequence). This CDR3 spans 13 amino acids. The table lists this clonotype with many counts. Using its own MiXCR run on the 5' RACE reads, TCRdb lists one record per CDR3 protein. The profile covers 200,000 to 300,000 distinct CDR3 sequences, with roughly a tenth appearing a single time and about 3% taken by the ten largest. Sequencing was done on a sample of blood, either unsorted or a sorted T cell fraction (not recorded which). The chain recombines TRBV20-1 with TRBJ2-5; D unclear. The receptor was isolated from a male donor with ankylosing spondylitis or in good health (not recorded which). This CDR3 is CSALSRSRETQYF. DNA of the CDR3: TGCAGTGCCCTGAGTCGGTCTAGGGAGACCCAGTACTTC.